The 27 T cell receptor beta chains below were found in one sample sequenced in a study of OX40 agonist ivuxolimab in advanced cancers. Measured with immunoSEQ multiplex PCR; TCRdb has only the in-frame clones, and not every one. The profile shows 90,000 to 150,000 clones, 75% to 90% of them singletons. Source: CD4+ or CD8+ T cells sorted from blood, taken in a trial of the OX40 agonist ivuxolimab. The source is an adult with an advanced solid tumor such as melanoma, head and neck, liver or kidney cancer.

The chain carries TRBV6-5 and TRBJ1-5; D gene uncertain. This CDR3 has 15 amino acids. Germline CDR1 MNHEY, CDR2 SVGAGI. V lost 0 bases to trimming and J lost 0 bases, with 6 bases between them. CDR3 sequence (DNA): TGTGCCAGCAGTTACTCGCTACATAGCAATCAGCCCCAGCATTTT. Translated: CASSYSLHSNQPQHF.

The chain has TRBV7-9 and TRBJ2-7; D is possibly TRBD1 (5 bases). Trimming removed 6 bases at V and 2 bases at J, with 11 bases between. This CDR3 spans 13 amino acids. Germline-derived CDR1 and CDR2 are SEHNR and FQNEAQ (reference sequence). CDR3 sequence (DNA): TGTGCCAGCAGTCGAGAGACAGCCTACGAGCAGTACTTC. Translating it yields CASSRETAYEQYF.

This chain connects TRBV6-1 to TRBJ1-1; D ambiguous. The CDR3 length is 12 residues. Trimming removed 7 bases from V and 4 bases from J, with 10 bases in between. CDR1 and CDR2 (germline): MNHNS, SASEGT. CDR3 amino acids: CASIDRSTEAFF. The CDR3 coding sequence is TGTGCCAGCATTGATAGGAGCACTGAAGCTTTCTTT.

This chain links TRBV6-5 with TRBJ2-5; a weak D match, TRBD1 (5 bases). V dropped 5 bases and J dropped 1 base, with 11 bases sitting between them. The CDR3 spans 14 residues. Germline assignment: CDR1 MNHEY and CDR2 SVGAGI. The chain's CDR3 is CASSRGAFQETQYF. CDR3 DNA sequence: TGTGCCAGCAGTCGTGGGGCGTTCCAAGAGACCCAGTACTTC.

The chain couples TRBV5-5 to TRBJ2-1, with 8 bases lining up with TRBD1. V trimming: 1 base; J trimming: 5 bases; junction bases outside the gene matches: 2. The germline V gene encodes CDR1 SGHKS and CDR2 YYEKEE (reference sequence). This CDR3 contains 14 residues. This CDR3 reads CASSLRTGHNEQFF. The DNA for the CDR3 is TGTGCCAGCAGCTTGCGGACAGGGCACAATGAGCAGTTCTTC. Looking up the rest from reference TRBV5-5 and TRBJ2-1 gives the full variable domain: DAGVTQSPTHLIKTRGQQVTLRCSPISGHKSVSWYQQVLGQGPQFIFQYYEKEERGRGNFPDRFSARQFPNYSSELNVNALLLGDSALYLCASSLRTGHNEQFFGPGTRLTVL.

The chain couples TRBV7-2 to TRBJ2-7; D is unclear. With 5 bases removed from V and 3 bases from J, the gap between germline ends came to 17 bases. This CDR3 is 15 amino acids long. The germline gives CDR1 SGHTA, CDR2 FQGNSA. This CDR3 is CASSLGQVTNYEQYF. The CDR3 coding sequence is TGTGCCAGCAGCCTCGGCCAGGTGACGAACTACGAGCAGTACTTC.

The V gene is TRBV5-1, the J gene TRBJ2-5; D is possibly TRBD2 (6 bases). Trimming stripped 3 bases from V and 2 bases from J, with 8 bases between. Germline loops: CDR1 SGHRS, CDR2 YFSETQ. CDR3 size: 13 residues. Written as DNA, the CDR3 is TGCGCCAGCAGCTCGGGACTTCAAGAGACCCAGTACTTC. It specifies CASSSGLQETQYF.

This sequence joins TRBV5-3 and TRBJ2-7, with D possibly being TRBD2 (6 bases). TRBV5-3 qualifies as an ORF whose function is uncertain. This CDR3 comprises 13 residues. Trimming removed 2 bases at V and 5 bases at J, with 11 bases between. The CDR3 region is CARSFRLEDEQYF. For the CDR3, the DNA is TGTGCCAGAAGCTTTAGACTAGAAGACGAGCAGTACTTC.

This clone was found once. The J gene is TRBJ2-7, the V gene TRBV7-9, with 10 bases fitting TRBD1. The V gene end was trimmed by 4 bases and the J gene end by 4 bases; junction bases not matched to a gene: 4. The CDR3 consists of 14 residues. CDR1 and CDR2 from the germline V gene are SEHNR and FQNEAQ (reference sequence). In nucleotides, the CDR3 is TGTGCCAGCAGCTCGGGACAGGGGAGGTACGAGCAGTACTTC. Its translation: CASSSGQGRYEQYF.

The chain couples TRBV6-5 to TRBJ1-5; D remains unclear. Trimming shortened V by 5 bases and J by 0 bases, and 5 bases separated the two germline ends. The CDR3 is 13 residues long. Germline lookup yields CDR1 MNHEY and CDR2 SVGAGI. This CDR3 is CASSQISNQPQHF. The CDR3 DNA is TGTGCCAGCAGTCAGATTAGCAATCAGCCCCAGCATTTT.

This chain uses TRBV4-1 with TRBJ2-3; 13 bases are a match to TRBD2. Germline assignment: CDR1 MGHRA and CDR2 YSYEKL. J was trimmed by 5 bases and V by 4 bases; bases with no gene match: 9. The CDR3 loop spans 17 amino acids. CDR3 region: CASSPRLAGGMGDTQYF. The CDR3 nucleotides read TGCGCCAGCAGCCCAAGACTAGCGGGGGGAATGGGAGATACGCAGTATTTT.

The V gene is TRBV4-1, the J gene TRBJ2-4; D is undetermined. Between the trimmed V and J ends, which lost 0 bases and 6 bases, there was a span of 3 bases. The germline V gene has CDR1 MGHRA and CDR2 YSYEKL. The CDR3 covers 12 residues. DNA for the CDR3: TGCGCCAGCAGCCAAGAACCAAACATTCAGTACTTC. It yields the protein CASSQEPNIQYF.

V is TRBV7-8 and J is TRBJ1-5; perhaps TRBD1 as D (5 bases). From germline, CDR1 is SGHVS and CDR2 FQNEAQ. The CDR3 length is 18 residues. V lost 5 bases, J lost 3 bases, and 23 bases lay in between. In DNA, the CDR3 is TGTGCCAGCAGCCTACGAACGACGGGGGGGGGAATCAATCAGCCCCAGCATTTT. Translating gives CASSLRTTGGGINQPQHF.

This clone is a singleton in its sample. V is TRBV6-5 and J is TRBJ2-5; TRBD1 is a possible D gene (5 bases). The germline gives CDR1 MNHEY, CDR2 SVGAGI. V dropped 9 bases and J dropped 4 bases, with 18 bases sitting between them. The CDR3 loop spans 14 amino acids. In nucleotides, the CDR3 is TGTGCCAGTAAGGCAGGGTGGATGCTAGAGACCCAGTACTTC. It translates to CASKAGWMLETQYF.

This clone is a singleton in its sample. This chain links TRBV6-6 with TRBJ2-7; D perhaps matches TRBD1 (6 bases). Trimming removed 2 bases at V and 4 bases at J, with 9 bases between. This CDR3 is built from 13 residues. The V gene's germline CDR1 is MNHNY and CDR2 SVGAGI (reference sequence). The CDR3 reads CASSYPGTYEQYF. The CDR3 DNA reads TGTGCCAGCAGTTACCCCGGGACATACGAGCAGTACTTC.

CDR3: CASSPLAGANTGELFF. The CDR3 bases are TGTGCCAGCAGCCCTCTAGCGGGGGCCAACACCGGGGAGCTGTTTTTT. V gene TRBV7-6 combines with J gene TRBJ2-2; 10 bases line up with TRBD2. Germline lookup yields CDR1 SGHVS and CDR2 FNYEAQ. This CDR3 spans 16 amino acids. Unmatched junction bases numbered 5, after V lost 5 bases and J lost 2 bases.

The chain is built from TRBV28 and TRBJ1-4, with D maybe TRBD1 (6 bases). The V and J ends lost 1 base and 5 bases respectively, with 11 bases between them. Germline V CDR1 and CDR2: MDHEN, SYDVKM. CDR3 length: 15 amino acids. The CDR3 protein is CASSLSGGVNEKLFF. CDR3 sequence (DNA): TGTGCCAGCAGTTTATCCGGGGGCGTCAATGAAAAACTGTTTTTT.

This clone was seen more than once but under ten times. V and J are TRBV30 and TRBJ1-6; TRBD1 matches 7 bases. Germline CDR1 is GTSNPN and CDR2 is SVGIG (reference sequence). CDR3 length equals 16 residues. The trim removed 5 bases at V and 0 bases at J, leaving 7 bases unmatched. CDR3 sequence reads: CAWRRGGSSYNSPLHF. The CDR3 DNA is TGTGCCTGGCGAAGAGGGGGCAGCTCCTATAATTCACCCCTCCACTTT.

The rearrangement joins TRBV18 to TRBJ2-7, with D possibly being TRBD1 or TRBD2 (5 bases each). Germline V gene data show CDR1 as KGHSH and CDR2 as LQKENI. Deletions cut 0 bases from V and 0 bases from J, with 12 bases between. This CDR3 is built from 16 residues. This chain's CDR3 is CASSPPGESSSYEQYF. The CDR3 nucleotides are TGTGCCAGCTCACCACCGGGGGAATCGAGCTCCTACGAGCAGTACTTC.

Note on this clone: Germline is not matched at one junction end, which may reflect a read error. Written as DNA, the CDR3 is TGTGCCAGTAGCATAGGGCCGTCGAACACCGGGGAGCTGTTTTTT. It encodes CASSIGPSNTGELFF. J is TRBJ2-2 and V is TRBV19; no firm D call. CDR1 LNHDA and CDR2 SQIVND come from the germline V gene (reference sequence). CDR3 length: 15 residues.

This sequence joins TRBV5-1 and TRBJ2-3; D call uncertain. Germline values: CDR1 SGHRS, CDR2 YFSETQ. Between the trimmed V and J ends, which lost 1 base and 4 bases, there was a span of 7 bases. This CDR3 has 13 residues. CDR3 residues: CASSLSPADTQYF. CDR3 nucleotides: TGCGCCAGCAGCTTGAGTCCAGCAGATACGCAGTATTTT.

The V and J genes are TRBV9 and TRBJ2-5; 9 nucleotides agree with TRBD2. This CDR3 comprises 15 residues. J was trimmed by 5 bases and V by 2 bases; bases with no gene match: 7. Per germline, CDR1 SGDLS and CDR2 YYNGEE. DNA for the CDR3: TGTGCCAGCAGCGTTTCTAGCGGGGCTGGGGAGACCCAGTACTTC. Residues: CASSVSSGAGETQYF.

The chain employs TRBV6-5 and TRBJ1-1, with unresolved D. CDR3 length equals 14 residues. Germline V gene lookup returns CDR1 MNHEY and CDR2 SVGAGI. Trimming cost V 7 bases and J 0 bases, with 12 bases left between them. The chain's CDR3 is CASTRGSLNTEAFF. CDR3 coding DNA: TGTGCCAGCACCCGAGGATCTTTGAACACTGAAGCTTTCTTT.

In this sample, this clone turned up a few times. The chain employs TRBV2 and TRBJ1-1; D unclear. The CDR3 sequence is 13 residues long. V shed 5 bases and J shed 3 bases, with 10 bases lying between them. CDR1 and CDR2 (germline): SNHLY, FYNNEI. CDR3 loop: CASSNTGYTEAFF. The CDR3 nucleotides are TGTGCCAGCAGTAATACGGGATACACTGAAGCTTTCTTT.

In its sample, this clone was seen a few times. The V and J genes are TRBV6-5 and TRBJ1-1, with TRBD1 matching over 8 bases. The ends lost 5 bases at V and 0 bases at J; junction bases unmatched: 5. Germline CDR1 is MNHEY and CDR2 is SVGAGI. CDR3 length equals 15 residues. This CDR3 reads CASSPTGVVNTEAFF. CDR3 DNA: TGTGCCAGCAGTCCGACAGGGGTTGTGAACACTGAAGCTTTCTTT.

This chain joins TRBV7-3 and TRBJ2-2, with 9 bases aligning to TRBD1. The J segment lost 3 bases and the V segment lost 4 bases, leaving 3 bases of the junction unmatched. Germline loops: CDR1 SGHTA, CDR2 FQGTGA. This CDR3 has 15 residues. This chain's CDR3 is CASSSGTGHTGELFF. The CDR3 nucleotides read TGTGCCAGCAGCTCCGGGACAGGGCACACCGGGGAGCTGTTTTTT.

This sequence joins TRBV19 and TRBJ2-6; D call uncertain. The V gene's germline CDR1 is LNHDA and CDR2 SQIVND (reference sequence). V lost 7 bases to trimming and J lost 1 base, with 8 bases between them. The CDR3 has 14 amino acids. CDR3 amino acids: CASNTRSGANVLTF. The CDR3 DNA sequence: TGTGCCAGTAATACCCGGTCTGGGGCCAACGTCCTGACTTTC.